These T cell receptor beta chains were read from a single sample in a study of blood T cell repertoires in COVID-19. Repertoires were generated with immunoSEQ multiplex PCR, while TCRdb's copy carries only in-frame clones and drops some. The repertoire holds about 270,000 clones, with roughly 86% as singletons. Sequencing input: peripheral blood. The receptor set was obtained from a man aged 35 to 55 with active or convalescent COVID-19. Both conserved end residues are part of each CDR3. D genes are given only for firm matches. Rows may omit the clone size; those that give it use once, few, many or a size class.

j_call v_call clone_size d_call cdr3_aa cdr3_nt
TRBJ1-2 TRBV18 . . CASSPQGQGDGYTF TGTGCCAGCTCACCCCAAGGCCAGGGTGACGGCTACACCTTC
TRBJ2-3 TRBV18 . TRBD2 CASSPPGLVGTDTQYF TGTGCCAGCTCACCACCAGGACTAGTAGGCACAGATACGCAGTATTTT
TRBJ2-5 TRBV5-1 . . CASSFGTALEGETQYF TGCGCCAGCAGCTTTGGGACAGCTCTGGAGGGAGAGACCCAGTACTTC
TRBJ1-3 TRBV28 . . CASSFNLGNTIYF TGTGCCAGCAGTTTTAATTTGGGAAACACCATATATTTT
TRBJ2-2 TRBV3-1/TRBV3-2 . . CASSPPLPGAAPTGELFF TGTGCCAGCAGCCCCCCCCTCCCGGGTGCGGCACCCACCGGGGAGCTGTTTTTT
TRBJ1-1 TRBV19 . TRBD1 CASTQQGARSEAFF TGTGCCAGTACCCAACAGGGGGCAAGGTCTGAAGCTTTCTTT
TRBJ1-1 TRBV5-1 once TRBD1 CASSDQGALGTEAFF TGCGCCAGCAGCGACCAGGGGGCCCTCGGCACTGAAGCTTTCTTT
TRBJ2-5 TRBV6-5 . . CASRARGGRETQYF TGTGCCAGCAGGGCAAGGGGGGGTCGGGAGACCCAGTACTTC
TRBJ1-2 TRBV30 few . CAWSVGADGYTF TGTGCCTGGAGTGTAGGGGCGGATGGCTACACCTTC
TRBJ2-1 TRBV5-6 . . CASSNGLEQFF TGTGCCAGCAGCAACGGGTTGGAGCAGTTCTTC
TRBJ2-5 TRBV28 once TRBD2 CASLSWGGGTQYF TGTGCCAGCCTTTCGTGGGGGGGAGGGACCCAGTACTTC